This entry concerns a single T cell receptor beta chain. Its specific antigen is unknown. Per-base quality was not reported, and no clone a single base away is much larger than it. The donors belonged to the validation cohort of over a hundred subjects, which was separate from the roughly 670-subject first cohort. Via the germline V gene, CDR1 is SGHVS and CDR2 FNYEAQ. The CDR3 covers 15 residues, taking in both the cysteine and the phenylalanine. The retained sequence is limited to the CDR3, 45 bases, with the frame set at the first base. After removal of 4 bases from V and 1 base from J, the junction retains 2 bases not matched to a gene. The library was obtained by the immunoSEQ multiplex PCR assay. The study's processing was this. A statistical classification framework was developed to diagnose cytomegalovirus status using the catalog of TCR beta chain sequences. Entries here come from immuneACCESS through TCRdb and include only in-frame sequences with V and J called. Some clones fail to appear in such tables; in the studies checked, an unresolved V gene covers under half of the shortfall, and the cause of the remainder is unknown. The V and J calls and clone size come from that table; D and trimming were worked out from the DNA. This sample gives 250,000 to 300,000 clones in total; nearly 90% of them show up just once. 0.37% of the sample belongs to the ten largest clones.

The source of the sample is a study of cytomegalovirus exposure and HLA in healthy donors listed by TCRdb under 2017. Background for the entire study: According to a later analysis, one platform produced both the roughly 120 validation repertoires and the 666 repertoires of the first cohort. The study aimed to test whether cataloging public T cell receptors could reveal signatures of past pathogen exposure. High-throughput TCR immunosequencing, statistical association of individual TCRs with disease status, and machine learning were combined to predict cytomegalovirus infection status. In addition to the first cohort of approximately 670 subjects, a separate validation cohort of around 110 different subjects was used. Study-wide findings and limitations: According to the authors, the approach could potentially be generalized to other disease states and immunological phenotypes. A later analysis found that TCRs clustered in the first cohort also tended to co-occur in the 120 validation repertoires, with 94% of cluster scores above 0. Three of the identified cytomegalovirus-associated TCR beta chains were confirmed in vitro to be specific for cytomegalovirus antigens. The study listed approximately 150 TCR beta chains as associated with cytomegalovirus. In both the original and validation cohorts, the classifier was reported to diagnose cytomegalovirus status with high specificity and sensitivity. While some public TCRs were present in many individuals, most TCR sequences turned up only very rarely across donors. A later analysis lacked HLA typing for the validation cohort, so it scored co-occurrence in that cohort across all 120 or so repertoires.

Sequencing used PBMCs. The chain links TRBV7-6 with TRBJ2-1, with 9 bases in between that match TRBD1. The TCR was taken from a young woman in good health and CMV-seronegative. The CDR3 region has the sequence CASSYGQGSYNEQFF. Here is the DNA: TGTGCCAGCAGCTATGGACAGGGGTCCTACAATGAGCAGTTCTTC. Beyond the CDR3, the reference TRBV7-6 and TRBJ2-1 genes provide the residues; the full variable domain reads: GAGVSQSPRYKVTKRGQDVALRCDPISGHVSLYWYRQALGQGPEFLTYFNYEAQQDKSGLPNDRFSAERPEGSISTLTIQRTEQRDSAMYRCASSYGQGSYNEQFFGPGTRLTVL.